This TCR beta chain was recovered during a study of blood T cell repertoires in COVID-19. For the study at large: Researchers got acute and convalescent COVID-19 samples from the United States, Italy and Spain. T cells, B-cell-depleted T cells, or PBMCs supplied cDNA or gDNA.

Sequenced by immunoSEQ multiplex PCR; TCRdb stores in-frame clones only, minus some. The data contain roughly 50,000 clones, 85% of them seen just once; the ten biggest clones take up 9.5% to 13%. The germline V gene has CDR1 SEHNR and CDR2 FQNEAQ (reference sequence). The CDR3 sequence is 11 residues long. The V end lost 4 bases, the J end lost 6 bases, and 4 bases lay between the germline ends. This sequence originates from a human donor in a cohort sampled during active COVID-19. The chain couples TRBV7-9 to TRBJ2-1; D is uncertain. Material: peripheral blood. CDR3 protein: CASSYSNEQFF. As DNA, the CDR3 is TGTGCCAGCAGCTACTCCAATGAGCAGTTCTTC.